The text below deals with one T cell receptor beta chain. No antigen is known for it. Sequencing used immunoSEQ multiplex PCR; TCRdb keeps in-frame clones, though not all of them. The profile shows some 580,000 clones, 98% of them singletons. Terminally differentiated effector memory CD45RA+ cells were left out of the naive CD8 fraction, which was CD45RO-negative and positively selected for CCR7. The sample belongs to a study of shared clonotypes between healthy human individuals. Study in general: Samples came from a couple of female and a few male donors aged 18 to 49.

There are 13 residues in the CDR3. Germline V gives CDR1 SGHAT, CDR2 FQNNGV. Between the trimmed V and J ends, which lost 2 bases and 2 bases, there was a span of 6 bases. Study-wide results and caveats: Since donors were few, the genetic and exposure-history diversity represented was limited. Naive CD4 clonotypes overlapped across several donors at 4.5% to 5.5%.

Source material: naive CD8+ T cells sorted from blood. The receptor was isolated from a man in his thirties or forties in good health. The chain joins TRBV11-2 to TRBJ2-5; D is unresolved. The CDR3 DNA reads as TGTGCCAGCAGCTTAATGCTGCAAGAGACCCAGTACTTC. It translates to CASSLMLQETQYF.